These 8 T cell receptor beta chains were all obtained from the same sample, sequenced in a study of blood T cell repertoires in COVID-19. Assay used: immunoSEQ multiplex PCR; TCRdb lists only in-frame clones, some missing. The sample has 200,000 to 250,000 clones; around 90% are singletons. The specimen sequenced was PBMCs or T cells enriched from blood (not recorded which). These receptor sequences come from a woman in her twenties or thirties who had recovered from COVID-19.

Only a few counts were recorded for this clone. This rearrangement joins TRBV2 to TRBJ2-7; the match to TRBD2 covers 12 bases. The CDR3 is 16 residues long. Germline V lookup: CDR1 SNHLY, CDR2 FYNNEI. Trimming cost V 4 bases and J 5 bases; bases outside gene matches: 9. CDR3 amino acids: CASSGSLAGGLNEQYF. In DNA form, the CDR3 reads TGTGCCAGCAGTGGGTCACTAGCGGGGGGCCTAAACGAGCAGTACTTC.

The genes are TRBV28 and TRBJ1-5, with 10 bases aligning to TRBD1. V gave up 5 bases and J gave up 6 bases; unmatched junction bases: 7. This CDR3 is built from 15 residues. From germline, CDR1 is MDHEN and CDR2 SYDVKM. The CDR3 loop is CASSKPGQGSQPQHF. The CDR3 bases are TGTGCCAGCAGTAAACCGGGACAGGGGAGTCAGCCCCAGCATTTT.

The chain uses TRBV6-5 and TRBJ2-7; tentatively, D is TRBD1 (5 bases). This CDR3 spans 14 amino acids. The V end lost 7 bases, the J end lost 3 bases, and 16 bases lay between the germline ends. In germline, CDR1 is MNHEY, CDR2 SVGAGI. This CDR3 is CASNPQGPLYEQYF. CDR3 bases: TGTGCCAGCAATCCGCAGGGCCCACTCTACGAGCAGTACTTC.

This chain uses TRBV27 with TRBJ2-3; 8 bases fit TRBD1. CDR1 MNHEY and CDR2 SMNVEV come from the germline V gene (reference sequence). The CDR3 covers 14 residues. J gave up 6 bases and V 3 bases, and 5 bases lay outside the gene matches. CDR3 bases: TGTGCCAGCAGTTTGGGACAGGAAGTGGATACGCAGTATTTT. As protein: CASSLGQEVDTQYF.

CDR3 bases: TGCGCCAGCAGCTTGAACGGGGGGGCCACCGGGGAGCTGTTTTTT. Protein sequence: CASSLNGGATGELFF. The rearrangement uses TRBV5-1 and TRBJ2-2; TRBD2 aligns across 8 bases. V gave up 1 base and J gave up 4 bases; unmatched junction bases: 3. The CDR3 is 15 amino acids. In germline, CDR1 is SGHRS, CDR2 YFSETQ. The whole variable domain, remainder taken from reference TRBV5-1 and TRBJ2-2, is KAGVTQTPRYLIKTRGQQVTLSCSPISGHRSVSWYQQTPGQGLQFLFEYFSETQRNKGNFPGRFSGRQFSNSRSEMNVSTLELGDSALYLCASSLNGGATGELFFGEGSRLTVL.

The V and J genes are TRBV2 and TRBJ2-1, with D possibly TRBD1 on 5 matching bases. CDR1 SNHLY and CDR2 FYNNEI come from the germline V gene. This CDR3 is built from 10 residues. Trimming removed 7 bases at V and 12 bases at J, with 10 bases between. Written as DNA, the CDR3 is TGTGCCAGCACAGGGATTGGGCAGTTCTTC. Translating gives CASTGIGQFF.

This sequence joins TRBV7-3 and TRBJ2-7; 12 nucleotides align to TRBD2. Germline V lookup: CDR1 SGHTA, CDR2 FQGTGA. The CDR3 contains 16 residues. The V segment lost 6 bases and the J segment 3 bases; nucleotides outside the gene matches: 9. Here the CDR3 reads CASSPTGTSGFYEQYF. The DNA of the CDR3 is TGTGCCAGCAGTCCGACCGGGACTAGCGGGTTCTACGAGCAGTACTTC.

This sequence joins TRBV12-3 or TRBV12-4 and TRBJ1-5; no definite D call. This CDR3 contains 12 residues. V gave up 5 bases and J gave up 7 bases, with 9 bases separating them. The CDR3 DNA follows: TGTGCCAGCAGTGAGAGCGGACAGCCCCAGCATTTT. Amino acid sequence: CASSESGQPQHF.